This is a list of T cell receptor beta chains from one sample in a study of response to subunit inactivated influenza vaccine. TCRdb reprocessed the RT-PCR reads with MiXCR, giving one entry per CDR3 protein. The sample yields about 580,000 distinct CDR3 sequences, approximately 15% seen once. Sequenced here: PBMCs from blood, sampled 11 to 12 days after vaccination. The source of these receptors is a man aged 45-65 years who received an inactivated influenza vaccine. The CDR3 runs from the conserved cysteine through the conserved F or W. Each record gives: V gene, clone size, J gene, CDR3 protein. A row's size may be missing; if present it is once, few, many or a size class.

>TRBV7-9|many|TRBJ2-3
CASSRGNWDTQYF
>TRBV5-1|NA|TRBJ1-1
CASSLAQSGGTEAFF
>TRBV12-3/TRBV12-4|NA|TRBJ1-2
CASSFQGLDGYTF
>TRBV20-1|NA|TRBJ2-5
CSARAPGWTGHQETQYF
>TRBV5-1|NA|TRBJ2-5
CASSLTTGGETQYF
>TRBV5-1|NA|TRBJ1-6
CASSLRDGASPLHF
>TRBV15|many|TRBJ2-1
CATSRDLGYEQFF
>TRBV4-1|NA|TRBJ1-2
CASSQDRIGHGYTF
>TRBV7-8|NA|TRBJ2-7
CASSSKIPREQYF
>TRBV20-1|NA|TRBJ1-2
CSAVQANDGYTF
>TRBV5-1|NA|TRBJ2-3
CASSSERTDTQYF
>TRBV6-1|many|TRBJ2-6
CASSATGGFTGANVLTF
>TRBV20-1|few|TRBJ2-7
CSARGTQGYEQYF
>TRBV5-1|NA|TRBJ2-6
CASSILNRERSGANVLTF
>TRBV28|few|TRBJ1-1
CASTPEGNTEAFF
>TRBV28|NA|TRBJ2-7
CASSLTPGAYEQYF
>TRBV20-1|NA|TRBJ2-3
CLTTSGNTDTQYF
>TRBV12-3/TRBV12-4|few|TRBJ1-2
CASSRPGQGKNGYTF
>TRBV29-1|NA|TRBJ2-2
CSVEGVAASPRGNTGELFF
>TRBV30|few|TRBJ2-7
CATDGGHEQYF
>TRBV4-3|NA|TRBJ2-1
CASSQDTPGSYNEQFF
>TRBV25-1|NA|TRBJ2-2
CASSRSGQWATGELFF
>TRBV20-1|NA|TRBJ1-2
CSARGTAPLNYGYTF
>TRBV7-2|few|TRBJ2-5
CASSYQGAMETQYF
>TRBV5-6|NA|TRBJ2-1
CASSLVGDTYNEQFF
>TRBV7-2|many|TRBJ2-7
CASSLASGPNEQYF
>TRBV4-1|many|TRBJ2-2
CASSQDGAYTGELFF
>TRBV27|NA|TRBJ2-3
CASSLGTSGMLDTQYF
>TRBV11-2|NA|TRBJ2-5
CASSPLGGLETQYF
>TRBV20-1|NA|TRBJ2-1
CSAGRRGDEQFF
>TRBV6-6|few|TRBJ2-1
CASSYGLAGLQFF
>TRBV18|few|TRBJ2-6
CASSPPAGSGANVLTF
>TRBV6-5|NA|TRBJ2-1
CASSYLGGIDYNEQFF
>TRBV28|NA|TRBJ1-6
CASSLFGTENSPLHF
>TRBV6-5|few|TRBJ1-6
CASSYSFGGVSSPLHF
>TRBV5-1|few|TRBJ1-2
CASSPDRGENYGYTF
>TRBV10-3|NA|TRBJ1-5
CAISDTTGNRGPQHF
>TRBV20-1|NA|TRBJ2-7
CSARGYQGPYEQYF
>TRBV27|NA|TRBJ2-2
CASSPGFLPRELFF
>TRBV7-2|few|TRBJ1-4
CASSAQGAGEKLFF
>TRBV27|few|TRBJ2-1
CASSLDGSPYNEQFF
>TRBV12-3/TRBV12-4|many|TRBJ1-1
CASSFEGRFTEAFF
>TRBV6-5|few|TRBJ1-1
CASSYRGSEAFF
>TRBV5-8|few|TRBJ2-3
CASSVRGTPTDTQYF
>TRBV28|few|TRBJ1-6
CASSPDRPRSPLHF
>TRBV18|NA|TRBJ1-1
CASSYVGRRTEAFF
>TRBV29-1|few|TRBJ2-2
CSILNTGELFF
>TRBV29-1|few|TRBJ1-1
CSVHRGNTEAFF
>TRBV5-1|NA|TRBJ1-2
CASTPTTGLGYTF
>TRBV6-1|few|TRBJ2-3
CASRVRGEPSTDTQYF
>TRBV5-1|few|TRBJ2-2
CASSSQGGYTGELFF